This T cell receptor (beta chain) was profiled in a study of CD8 T cells in ankylosing spondylitis. TCRdb reanalysed the 5' RACE reads using MiXCR and keeps one entry per CDR3 protein. Of 300,000 to 400,000 distinct CDR3 sequences in the sample, around a tenth are singletons; the top ten hold roughly 9%. The junction had 13 bases not matched to a gene; V was cut back by 1 base and J by 0 bases. Germline lookup yields CDR1 MNHEY and CDR2 SMNVEV (reference sequence). The CDR3 is 21 amino acids. This clonotype showed up just a few times. Sample: blood, either unsorted or a sorted T cell fraction (not recorded which). This receptor was identified in a female donor with ankylosing spondylitis or in good health (not recorded which). The genes are TRBV27 and TRBJ2-6; 9 bases fit TRBD2. The CDR3 DNA reads TGTGCCAGCAGTTTATTCGGGAAAGCGGGAGGCCATATCTCTGGGGCCAACGTCCTGACTTTC. Translated: CASSLFGKAGGHISGANVLTF.